Listed here are 14 T cell receptor beta chains from one sample, sequenced in a study of Ad26.COV2.S vaccination and SARS-CoV-2 variants. Here immunoSEQ multiplex PCR was the method, and the copy in TCRdb shows in-frame clones only, minus some. This sample has roughly 380,000 clones, with 70% to 90% found just once. This sample's treatment: around 19 received Ad26.COV2.S at low or high dose, single or two shots; about five received placebo; per-sample allocation not given. Collection of the samples took place on day 63 after the first injection of vaccine or placebo. Sequencing used peripheral blood, obtained in a trial of Ad26.COV2.S vaccine versus placebo. Receptors originate from a person aged 18-60 years who received the Ad26.COV2.S COVID-19 vaccine or a placebo.

The V and J genes are TRBV2 and TRBJ1-5; TRBD1 matches 7 bases. Trimming removed 6 bases from V and 4 bases from J; junction bases left unmatched: 3. Germline CDR1 reads SNHLY; CDR2 reads FYNNEI. The CDR3 runs 13 residues. The CDR3 sequence is CASSGDSNQPQHF. The CDR3 DNA is TGTGCCAGCAGCGGGGACAGTAATCAGCCCCAGCATTTT.

The chain joins TRBV5-5 to TRBJ1-3, with 7 bases aligning to TRBD1. CDR3 length: 16 amino acids. V lost 0 bases to trimming and J lost 2 bases; unmatched junction nucleotides: 5. Germline assignment: CDR1 SGHKS and CDR2 YYEKEE (reference sequence). CDR3 sequence reads: CASSLVTGEAGNTIYF. The DNA for the CDR3 is TGTGCCAGCAGCTTGGTCACAGGGGAGGCTGGAAACACCATATATTTT.

The J gene is TRBJ2-3, the V gene TRBV5-1; the match to TRBD1 covers 8 bases. The CDR3 is 16 residues long. The J segment lost 0 bases and the V segment lost 2 bases, leaving 5 bases of the junction unmatched. The germline gives CDR1 SGHRS, CDR2 YFSETQ. The CDR3, as DNA: TGCGCCAGCAGCTTCGCGACAGGGGAGAGCACAGATACGCAGTATTTT. It yields the protein CASSFATGESTDTQYF. The whole variable domain, remainder taken from reference TRBV5-1 and TRBJ2-3, is KAGVTQTPRYLIKTRGQQVTLSCSPISGHRSVSWYQQTPGQGLQFLFEYFSETQRNKGNFPGRFSGRQFSNSRSEMNVSTLELGDSALYLCASSFATGESTDTQYFGPGTRLTVL.

This clone was counted a few times. V and J are TRBV5-1 and TRBJ2-7, with 9 bases lining up with TRBD1. The ends lost 0 bases at V and 5 bases at J; junction bases unmatched: 6. Germline loops: CDR1 SGHRS, CDR2 YFSETQ. This CDR3 region has 15 residues. The CDR3 region has the DNA TGCGCCAGCAGCTTGGAAGGGACAGGGTCCGACGAGCAGTACTTC. This sequence encodes CASSLEGTGSDEQYF.

The V gene is TRBV3-1 (or the pseudogene TRBV3-2), the J gene TRBJ2-1; 9 positions match TRBD2. This CDR3 spans 15 amino acids. CDR1 is LGHDT and CDR2 is YNNKEL in the germline V gene (reference sequence). The V gene end was trimmed by 10 bases and the J gene end by 5 bases; junction bases not matched to a gene: 12. As DNA, the CDR3 is TGTGCCACCTCGAGAGAGCGGGGGGCAAACAATGAGCAGTTCTTC. Encoded protein: CATSRERGANNEQFF.

This rearrangement joins TRBV9 to TRBJ1-3; the D is unclear. V was shortened by 3 bases and J by 6 bases, with 22 bases between the two germline ends. The CDR3 is 17 residues long. Germline V gives CDR1 SGDLS, CDR2 YYNGEE. The DNA for the CDR3 is TGTGCCAGCAGCGCCCATGACTTAGATGAGTTTGCAAACACCATATATTTT. Protein product: CASSAHDLDEFANTIYF.

This clone was seen more than once but under ten times. The V and J genes are TRBV9 and TRBJ2-7, with TRBD1 matching over 10 bases. Germline V gene sequence: CDR1 SGDLS, CDR2 YYNGEE. CDR3 size: 15 residues. V trimming: 0 bases; J trimming: 2 bases; junction bases outside the gene matches: 2. Written as DNA, the CDR3 is TGTGCCAGCAGCGTAGGGGGACAGGGGACCTACGAGCAGTACTTC. As protein: CASSVGGQGTYEQYF.

V gene TRBV7-2 combines with J gene TRBJ2-1; the match to TRBD2 covers 8 bases. The CDR3 runs to 15 residues. Germline-derived CDR1 and CDR2 are SGHTA and FQGNSA. V shed 6 bases and J 9 bases; nucleotides not matched to a gene: 13. As DNA, the CDR3 is TGTGCCAGCAGACCCCCGGGACTAGTCATGGGTGAGCAGTTCTTC. Its translation: CASRPPGLVMGEQFF.

This chain's CDR3 is CASKPSTGWETQYF. In DNA form, the CDR3 reads TGTGCCAGTAAGCCTTCGACAGGGTGGGAGACCCAGTACTTC. The chain combines TRBV2 with TRBJ2-5; 7 bases are shared with TRBD1. CDR3 length equals 14 residues. Trimming took 9 bases from V and 5 from J; bases not matched to a gene: 12. The germline CDR1 and CDR2 sequences are SNHLY and FYNNEI.

In this sample, this clone turned up once. This chain joins TRBV4-3 and TRBJ1-2; D unclear. The V and J ends lost 1 base and 2 bases respectively, with 14 bases between them. CDR3 size: 16 residues. The germline V gene encodes CDR1 LGHNA and CDR2 YSLEER. The DNA of the CDR3 is TGCGCCAGCAGCCAAGTCTTGTCGGTCACAAACTATGGCTACACCTTC. Translated: CASSQVLSVTNYGYTF.

The chain couples TRBV28 to TRBJ1-4; maybe TRBD1 (5 bases). This CDR3 has 15 residues. Germline lookup yields CDR1 MDHEN and CDR2 SYDVKM. Trimming took off 8 bases at V and 6 bases at J, with 19 bases between the two ends. CDR3 loop: CASALRGGVYEKLFF. Written as DNA, the CDR3 is TGTGCCAGCGCATTAAGGGGCGGGGTCTATGAAAAACTGTTTTTT.

The chain couples TRBV4-3 to TRBJ2-7; 7 bases are a match to TRBD1. The V segment lost 3 bases and the J segment 1 base; nucleotides outside the gene matches: 0. The V gene's germline CDR1 is LGHNA and CDR2 YSLEER. The CDR3 has 13 amino acids. The CDR3 spells CASSQTGSYEQYF. CDR3 DNA sequence: TGCGCCAGCAGCCAGACAGGGTCCTACGAGCAGTACTTC.

This rearrangement joins TRBV3-1 (or the pseudogene TRBV3-2) to TRBJ2-3; no clear D gene. This CDR3 spans 14 amino acids. The germline CDR1 and CDR2 sequences are LGHDT and YNNKEL (reference sequence). V was pared by 4 bases and J by 0 bases, with 8 bases between. This CDR3 reads CASSPLTSTDTQYF. The DNA for the CDR3 is TGTGCCAGCAGCCCATTAACTAGCACAGATACGCAGTATTTT.

This clone was recorded once. The chain uses TRBV6-2 or TRBV6-3 and TRBJ2-7, with 9 nucleotides matching TRBD1. Germline-derived CDR1 and CDR2 are MNHEY and SVGEGT. The CDR3 runs to 15 residues. Trimming at V came to 4 bases and at J to 5 bases, leaving 9 bases not matched to a gene. In DNA form, the CDR3 reads TGTGCCAGCAGTTTCTTCGGGACAGGGTACAACGAGCAGTACTTC. This codes for CASSFFGTGYNEQYF.